This T cell receptor beta chain was documented in a study of response to subunit inactivated influenza vaccine. General study results and limits: The authors put forward the suggestion that each seasonal influenza vaccination may bring in only a limited number of new T cells.

This clonotype showed up just once. What it binds is unknown. The length of the CDR3 is 21 residues. After removal of 0 bases from V and 3 bases from J, the junction contained 17 bases not matched to a gene. Germline CDR1 and CDR2: MNHEY and SVGEGT. MiXCR, applied by TCRdb to the RT-PCR reads, yields one record per CDR3 protein. Altogether about 520,000 distinct CDR3 sequences are present, around 25% being singletons, with the ten largest covering approximately 1.9%. Specimen: CD4+ T cells sorted from PBMCs, collected 4 to 6 days after vaccination. The chain combines TRBV6-2 or TRBV6-3 with TRBJ2-6, with TRBD1 identical over 7 bases. The clonotype comes from a man aged 50 to 60 who received an inactivated influenza vaccine. CDR3 coding DNA: TGTGCCAGCAGTTACTCCTACCTCCCGGGACAGCTCCGTCTTGGGGCCAACGTCCTGACTTTC. Residues: CASSYSYLPGQLRLGANVLTF.